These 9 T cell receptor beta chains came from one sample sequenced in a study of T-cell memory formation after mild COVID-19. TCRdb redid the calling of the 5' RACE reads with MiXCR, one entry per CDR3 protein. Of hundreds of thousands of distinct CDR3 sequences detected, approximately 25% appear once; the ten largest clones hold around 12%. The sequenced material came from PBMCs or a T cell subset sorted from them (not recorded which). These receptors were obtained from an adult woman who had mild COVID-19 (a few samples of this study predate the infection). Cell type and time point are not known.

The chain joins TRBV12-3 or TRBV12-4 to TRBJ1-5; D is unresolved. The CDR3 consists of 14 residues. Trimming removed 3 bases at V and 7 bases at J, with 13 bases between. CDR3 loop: CASSFRGSRQPQHF. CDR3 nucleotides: TGTGCCAGCAGTTTTAGAGGGAGCAGGCAGCCCCAGCATTTT.

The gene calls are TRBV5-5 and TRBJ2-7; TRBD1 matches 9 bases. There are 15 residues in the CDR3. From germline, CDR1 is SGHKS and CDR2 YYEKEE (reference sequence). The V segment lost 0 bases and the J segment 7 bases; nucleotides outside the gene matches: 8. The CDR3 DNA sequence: TGTGCCAGCAGCTTGGTTCGGACAGGGGTTGGGGAGCAGTACTTC. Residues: CASSLVRTGVGEQYF.

The CDR3 region is CASSDRTGENTGELFF. CDR3 in DNA: TGTGCCAGCAGCGACCGGACAGGGGAGAACACCGGGGAGCTGTTTTTT. The J gene is TRBJ2-2, the V gene TRBV9, with 9 bases matching TRBD1. CDR1 SGDLS and CDR2 YYNGEE come from the germline V gene. Trimming cost V 3 bases and J 1 base; bases outside gene matches: 4. This CDR3 is 16 amino acids long.

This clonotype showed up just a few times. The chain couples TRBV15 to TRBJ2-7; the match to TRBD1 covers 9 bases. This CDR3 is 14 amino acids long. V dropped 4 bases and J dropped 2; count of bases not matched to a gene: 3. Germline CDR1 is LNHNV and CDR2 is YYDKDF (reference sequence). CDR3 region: CATSKDRGPYEQYF. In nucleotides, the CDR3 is TGTGCCACCAGCAAGGACAGGGGACCCTACGAGCAGTACTTC.

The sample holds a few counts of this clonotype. The CDR3 protein is CSARDHEGGTEAFF. CDR3 nucleotide sequence: TGCAGTGCTAGAGATCATGAGGGAGGCACTGAAGCTTTCTTT. The chain has TRBV20-1 and TRBJ1-1; no reliable D call. This CDR3 has 14 residues. Germline lookup yields CDR1 DFQATT and CDR2 SNEGSKA (reference sequence). The V and J ends lost 0 bases and 4 bases respectively, with 12 bases between them.

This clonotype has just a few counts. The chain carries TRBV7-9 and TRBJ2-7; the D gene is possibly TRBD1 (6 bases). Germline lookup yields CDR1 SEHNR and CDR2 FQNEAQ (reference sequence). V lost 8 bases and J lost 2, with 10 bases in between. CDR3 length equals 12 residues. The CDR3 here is CASGYRAYEQYF. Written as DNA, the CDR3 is TGTGCCAGCGGATACAGGGCCTACGAGCAGTACTTC.

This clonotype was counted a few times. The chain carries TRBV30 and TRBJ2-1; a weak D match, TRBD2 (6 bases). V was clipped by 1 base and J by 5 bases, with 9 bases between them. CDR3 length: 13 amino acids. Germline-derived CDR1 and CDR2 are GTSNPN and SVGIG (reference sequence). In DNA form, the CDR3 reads TGTGCCTGGAGTGGGGACTCGGACAATGAGCAGTTCTTC. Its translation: CAWSGDSDNEQFF.

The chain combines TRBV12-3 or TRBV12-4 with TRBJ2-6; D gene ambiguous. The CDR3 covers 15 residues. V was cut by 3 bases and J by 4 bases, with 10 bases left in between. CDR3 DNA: TGTGCCAGCAGTTTCCAGGCACCCGGGGCCAACGTCCTGACTTTC. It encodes CASSFQAPGANVLTF.

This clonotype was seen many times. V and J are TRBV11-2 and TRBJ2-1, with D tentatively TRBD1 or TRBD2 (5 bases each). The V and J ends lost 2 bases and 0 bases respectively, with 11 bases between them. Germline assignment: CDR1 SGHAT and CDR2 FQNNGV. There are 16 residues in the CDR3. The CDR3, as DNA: TGTGCCAGCAGCTTAAGAGGGGATAGCTCCTACAATGAGCAGTTCTTC. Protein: CASSLRGDSSYNEQFF.